Only a few counts were recorded for the clone carrying this TCR beta chain. What it binds is not known. V gave up 4 bases and J gave up 0 bases; unmatched junction bases: 5. The V gene's germline CDR1 is LGHDT and CDR2 YNNKEL (reference sequence). The CDR3 is made up of 16 amino acids. From RNA transcripts, TCR beta CDR3 regions were amplified. The HTBI primer set served for first-round RT-PCR of the TCR CDR3. TCRdb analysed the multiplex PCR reads with MiXCR anew, one entry per CDR3 protein. The sample lists roughly 700,000 distinct CDR3 sequences, 17% occurring once. These data belong to a study of T cells in Graves' hyperthyroidism and ophthalmopathy. Lactation, pregnancy, other autoimmune disease or uncontrolled infection led to exclusion of patients. Points from the study as a whole: The authors' 13 V-J model separated ophthalmopathy from stable hyperthyroidism.

The sample was blood. This chain connects TRBV3-1 to TRBJ1-3; 8 nucleotides match TRBD1. The clonotype comes from a man aged 45 to 65 with Graves' hyperthyroidism. The chain's CDR3 is CASSPWTGISGNTIYF. CDR3 DNA sequence: TGTGCCAGCAGCCCCTGGACAGGGATCTCTGGAAACACCATATATTTT.